A single sample is the source of the 21 T cell receptor beta chains below, sequenced in a study of lymphopenia after photon versus proton radiotherapy. Sequencing used immunoSEQ multiplex PCR; TCRdb keeps in-frame clones, though not all of them. The sample has some 29,000 clones; roughly 87% are singletons. Sequencing was performed on peripheral blood, taken from a patient treated with proton-based radiotherapy. Receptors were obtained from a woman aged 55-70 years with cholangiocarcinoma. Some clones in this sample may be carry-over from other donors' samples.

V gene TRBV5-1 combines with J gene TRBJ2-5, with unresolved D. V lost 2 bases and J 5 bases, leaving 10 bases between the germline ends. From germline, CDR1 is SGHRS and CDR2 YFSETQ. The CDR3 loop spans 13 amino acids. The chain's CDR3 is CASSFGQGETQYF. CDR3 sequence (DNA): TGCGCCAGCAGCTTCGGCCAAGGCGAGACCCAGTACTTC.

For the CDR3, the DNA is TGCGCCAGCAGTCCGGGATTAAGTGGAGGCTACACCTTC. This translates into CASSPGLSGGYTF. This sequence joins TRBV10-1 and TRBJ1-2; D is ambiguous. The germline gives CDR1 WNHNN, CDR2 SYGVQD (reference sequence). The V and J ends lost 5 bases and 8 bases respectively, with 15 bases between them. This CDR3 is 13 amino acids long.

The rearrangement joins TRBV5-1 to TRBJ1-2; 8 positions agree with TRBD1. This CDR3 contains 15 residues. Germline-derived CDR1 and CDR2 are SGHRS and YFSETQ. J gave up 4 bases and V 2 bases, and 7 bases lay outside the gene matches. DNA for the CDR3: TGCGCCAGCAGCTTAGTTTCCACAGGGGGCTATGGCTACACCTTC. Translating gives CASSLVSTGGYGYTF.

Only one count was recorded for this clone. The chain carries TRBV10-3 and TRBJ2-1; D is unclear. This CDR3 has 15 amino acids. The germline gives CDR1 ENHRY, CDR2 SYGVKD. V shed 3 bases and J shed 4 bases, with 13 bases lying between them. In DNA form, the CDR3 reads TGTGCCATCAGTGATCTGACCCAACAGTACAATGAGCAGTTCTTC. Its translation: CAISDLTQQYNEQFF.

This clone was seen a few times. This chain joins TRBV2 and TRBJ1-6, with a possible D match to TRBD1 (6 bases). The CDR3 covers 14 residues. Between the trimmed V and J ends, which lost 10 bases and 4 bases, there was a span of 14 bases. Per germline, CDR1 SNHLY and CDR2 FYNNEI. CDR3 sequence reads: CANAQGPYNSPLHF. The CDR3, as DNA: TGTGCCAACGCACAGGGCCCTTATAATTCACCCCTCCACTTT. Drawing the rest from reference TRBV2 and TRBJ1-6, the complete variable domain is EPEVTQTPSHQVTQMGQEVILRCVPISNHLYFYWYRQILGQKVEFLVSFYNNEISEKSEIFDDQFSVERPDGSNFTLKIRSTKLEDSAMYFCANAQGPYNSPLHFGNGTRLTVT.

The chain recombines TRBV7-9 with TRBJ2-2; a weak D match, TRBD2 (5 bases). The CDR3 extends over 12 amino acids. V gave up 5 bases and J gave up 6 bases, with 7 bases separating them. Looked up from germline, CDR1 is SEHNR and CDR2 is FQNEAQ (reference sequence). DNA of the CDR3: TGTGCCAGCAGCGCGGGCCCCGGGGAGCTGTTTTTT. This sequence encodes CASSAGPGELFF.

The chain uses TRBV5-1 and TRBJ2-3; 7 positions agree with TRBD2. Trimming took 4 bases from V and 5 from J; bases not matched to a gene: 16. The CDR3 totals 17 residues. Germline lookup yields CDR1 SGHRS and CDR2 YFSETQ. CDR3 sequence reads: CASSLVASGPRGDTQYF. In DNA, the CDR3 is TGCGCCAGCAGCCTGGTGGCTAGCGGACCCCGGGGAGATACGCAGTATTTT.

The rearrangement uses TRBV10-1 and TRBJ2-7; D possibly corresponds to TRBD2 (6 bases). Germline V lookup: CDR1 WNHNN, CDR2 SYGVQD (reference sequence). The CDR3 is 15 amino acids. Trimming left V 0 bases short and J 7 bases short, with 16 bases between. The CDR3 DNA sequence: TGCGCCAGCAGTGAGTCGGCCGGGGGTGTAGGAGAGCAGTACTTC. Translated: CASSESAGGVGEQYF.

The CDR3 DNA sequence: TGTGCCAGCAGCGTAGAGGGATTCACTGAAGCTTTCTTT. Amino acids: CASSVEGFTEAFF. V usage is TRBV9 and J usage is TRBJ1-1, with D hard to call. Per the germline V gene, CDR1 is SGDLS and CDR2 is YYNGEE. V was clipped by 0 bases and J by 4 bases, with 7 bases between them. The CDR3 is 13 amino acids.

The CDR3 DNA is TGTGCCAGCAGAGACAGGGTAGGGGAGACCCAGTACTTC. This translates into CASRDRVGETQYF. The V gene is TRBV7-9, the J gene TRBJ2-5; 7 nucleotides line up with TRBD1. Germline V CDR1 and CDR2: SEHNR, FQNEAQ (reference sequence). This CDR3 comprises 13 residues. Trimming took 6 bases from V and 5 from J; bases not matched to a gene: 6.

This CDR3 reads CASSQVRTSSSDTQYF. DNA of the CDR3: TGCGCCAGCAGCCAAGTTAGGACTAGCAGCTCAGATACGCAGTATTTT. This sequence joins TRBV4-1 and TRBJ2-3; 8 bases align to TRBD2. This CDR3 comprises 16 residues. Looked up from germline, CDR1 is MGHRA and CDR2 is YSYEKL. V was pared by 1 base and J by 4 bases, with 7 bases of the junction left unmatched.

The chain joins TRBV19 to TRBJ1-2; D is possibly TRBD1 (5 bases). CDR1 is LNHDA, CDR2 SQIVND, per germline (reference sequence). The CDR3 is 16 amino acids. V dropped 4 bases and J dropped 0 bases, with 15 bases sitting between them. DNA of the CDR3: TGTGCCAGTAGTAAGGTAGGGGACGGACCTAACTATGGCTACACCTTC. It translates to CASSKVGDGPNYGYTF.

This clone was detected once. The chain combines TRBV21-1 with TRBJ2-1; the D segment call TRBD1 is taken from the table without a DNA check. TRBV21-1 is termed a pseudogene. The CDR3 spans 20 residues. This CDR3 is CASSTRTVVSGTGCTYEQFF. The CDR3, as DNA: TGTGCCAGCAGCACAAGAACAGTGGTCTCCGGGACAGGGTGTACTTATGAGCAGTTCTTC.

V usage is TRBV6-5 and J usage is TRBJ1-2; D is ambiguous. Trimming removed 5 bases from V and 2 bases from J, with 9 bases in between. The CDR3 runs to 13 residues. CDR1 and CDR2 (germline): MNHEY, SVGAGI. CDR3 nucleotides: TGTGCCAGCAGTATTAACAGCAACTATGGCTACACCTTC. Its translation is CASSINSNYGYTF.

The CDR3: CSVVRGARTEAFF. CDR3 bases: TGCAGCGTTGTACGGGGGGCGAGGACTGAAGCTTTCTTT. The chain couples TRBV29-1 to TRBJ1-1; possible D gene TRBD1, 6 bases. This CDR3 has 13 residues. In germline, CDR1 is SQVTM, CDR2 ANQGSEA. Trimming removed 4 bases at V and 5 bases at J, with 14 bases between.

This sequence joins TRBV29-1 and TRBJ2-7; D tentatively fits TRBD1 or TRBD2 (5 bases each). With 4 bases removed from V and 3 bases from J, the gap between germline ends came to 19 bases. The germline V gene encodes CDR1 SQVTM and CDR2 ANQGSEA. This CDR3 is 15 amino acids long. CDR3 coding DNA: TGCAGCGTTGTTTTCGGACCCGAGGGGTTCTACGAGCAGTACTTC. This translates into CSVVFGPEGFYEQYF.

The CDR3 sequence is CASSIGGRPWTEAFF. CDR3 bases: TGTGCCAGTAGTATAGGCGGCCGGCCGTGGACTGAAGCTTTCTTT. The gene calls are TRBV19 and TRBJ1-1; no reliable D call. Germline V gene data show CDR1 as LNHDA and CDR2 as SQIVND (reference sequence). The CDR3 length is 15 residues. With 1 base removed from V and 5 bases from J, the gap between germline ends came to 14 bases.

The chain carries TRBV2 and TRBJ1-5, with a weak D call TRBD1 (5 bases). V was clipped by 2 bases and J by 1 base, with 9 bases between them. The V gene's germline CDR1 is SNHLY and CDR2 FYNNEI. The CDR3 spans 15 residues. The CDR3 loop reads CASSERQWSNQPQHF. The CDR3 DNA is TGTGCCAGCAGTGAAAGACAGTGGAGCAATCAGCCCCAGCATTTT. Together with reference TRBV2 and TRBJ1-5, the CDR3 gives the full variable domain: EPEVTQTPSHQVTQMGQEVILRCVPISNHLYFYWYRQILGQKVEFLVSFYNNEISEKSEIFDDQFSVERPDGSNFTLKIRSTKLEDSAMYFCASSERQWSNQPQHFGDGTRLSIL.

This clone was detected only a few times. The V gene is TRBV19, the J gene TRBJ1-2, with D perhaps matching TRBD1 (6 bases). Germline assignment: CDR1 LNHDA and CDR2 SQIVND (reference sequence). Between the trimmed V and J ends, which lost 3 bases and 4 bases, there was a span of 15 bases. The CDR3 is 15 residues long. As DNA, the CDR3 is TGTGCCAGTAGTATCGGGACATTGCCTAGCTATGGCTACACCTTC. It yields the protein CASSIGTLPSYGYTF.

The chain recombines TRBV29-1 with TRBJ1-2; the D is unclear. The V end was cut by 6 bases, the J end by 8 bases, with 10 bases between. The CDR3 is 10 residues long. Germline CDR1 reads SQVTM; CDR2 reads ANQGSEA. The DNA of the CDR3 is TGCAGCGTCGGGTCGGGAGGCTACACCTTC. It codes for CSVGSGGYTF.

J is TRBJ2-5 and V is TRBV10-3; 8 bases fit TRBD2. The germline V gene encodes CDR1 ENHRY and CDR2 SYGVKD. The CDR3 consists of 17 residues. V was clipped by 2 bases and J by 4 bases; unmatched bases: 12. CDR3 in amino acids: CAISETNTGTRGETQYF. The CDR3 region has the DNA TGTGCCATCAGTGAGACAAACACCGGGACTAGAGGAGAGACCCAGTACTTC.